The 6 T cell receptor beta chains reported below all come from one sample, sequenced in a study of blood T cells in healthy people across ages. Primers used in a second PCR of about 7 to 12 cycles were a sample-barcoded 5' primer and a J-beta primer mix. TCRdb fed the 5' RACE reads into MiXCR, producing one record per CDR3 protein. The sample holds some 700,000 distinct CDR3 sequences; more than 40% are singletons and the top ten take 20% to 25%. Sample: blood. These receptors were obtained from a woman aged 60-75 years in good health.

V and J are TRBV20-1 and TRBJ2-5; D might be TRBD1 or TRBD2, each matching 5 bases. The germline V and J ends were trimmed by 0 bases and 11 bases, with 16 bases remaining between them. Germline V gene data show CDR1 as DFQATT and CDR2 as SNEGSKA (reference sequence). The CDR3 runs 13 residues. The CDR3 protein is CSARDRDRNEQYF. CDR3 in DNA: TGCAGTGCTAGAGATCGGGACCGCAATGAGCAGTACTTC.

This clonotype was observed a few times. The junction differs from germline at one of its ends, possibly a read error. V is TRBV4-2 and J is TRBJ1-2; maybe TRBD1 (6 bases). Germline V gives CDR1 LGHNA, CDR2 YNFKEQ. The CDR3 is 15 residues long. CDR3 protein: CAGSQDRGGAGGYTF. CDR3 nucleotides: TGTGCCGGCAGCCAAGATCGGGGGGGCGCAGGTGGCTACACCTTC.

V is TRBV6-2 or TRBV6-3 and J is TRBJ2-1; D not certain. The ends were cut back, 2 bases at V and 8 bases at J, with 7 bases in the middle. The CDR3 spans 12 residues. Germline CDR1 MNHEY, CDR2 SVGEGT. The CDR3 coding sequence is TGTGCCAGCAGTTACCAGTCCCATGAGCAGTTCTTC. Protein product: CASSYQSHEQFF.

V usage is TRBV24-1 and J usage is TRBJ2-3, with D perhaps TRBD1 (5 bases). CDR3 length equals 13 residues. The ends were cut back, 9 bases at V and 0 bases at J, with 9 bases in the middle. Germline V lookup: CDR1 KGHDR, CDR2 SFDVKD. The CDR3 loop reads CATGAASTDTQYF. DNA of the CDR3: TGTGCCACCGGGGCGGCTAGCACAGATACGCAGTATTTT.

Many counts were recorded for this clonotype. This chain links TRBV29-1 with TRBJ1-2; perhaps TRBD1 as D (6 bases). The CDR3 loop spans 14 amino acids. With 1 base removed from V and 2 bases from J, the gap between germline ends came to 11 bases. Germline V gene lookup returns CDR1 SQVTM and CDR2 ANQGSEA. This chain's CDR3 is CSVEGEQGNYGYTF. CDR3 sequence (DNA): TGCAGCGTTGAAGGAGAACAGGGAAACTATGGCTACACCTTC.

The count of this clonotype is one. This sequence joins TRBV19 and TRBJ2-7, with 10 bases matching TRBD1. This CDR3 is 15 amino acids long. The V segment lost 5 bases and the J segment 5 bases; nucleotides outside the gene matches: 9. Germline CDR1 and CDR2: LNHDA and SQIVND (reference sequence). The CDR3 sequence is CASSYPGQGYNEQYF. CDR3 bases: TGTGCCAGTAGTTACCCGGGACAGGGGTATAACGAGCAGTACTTC.